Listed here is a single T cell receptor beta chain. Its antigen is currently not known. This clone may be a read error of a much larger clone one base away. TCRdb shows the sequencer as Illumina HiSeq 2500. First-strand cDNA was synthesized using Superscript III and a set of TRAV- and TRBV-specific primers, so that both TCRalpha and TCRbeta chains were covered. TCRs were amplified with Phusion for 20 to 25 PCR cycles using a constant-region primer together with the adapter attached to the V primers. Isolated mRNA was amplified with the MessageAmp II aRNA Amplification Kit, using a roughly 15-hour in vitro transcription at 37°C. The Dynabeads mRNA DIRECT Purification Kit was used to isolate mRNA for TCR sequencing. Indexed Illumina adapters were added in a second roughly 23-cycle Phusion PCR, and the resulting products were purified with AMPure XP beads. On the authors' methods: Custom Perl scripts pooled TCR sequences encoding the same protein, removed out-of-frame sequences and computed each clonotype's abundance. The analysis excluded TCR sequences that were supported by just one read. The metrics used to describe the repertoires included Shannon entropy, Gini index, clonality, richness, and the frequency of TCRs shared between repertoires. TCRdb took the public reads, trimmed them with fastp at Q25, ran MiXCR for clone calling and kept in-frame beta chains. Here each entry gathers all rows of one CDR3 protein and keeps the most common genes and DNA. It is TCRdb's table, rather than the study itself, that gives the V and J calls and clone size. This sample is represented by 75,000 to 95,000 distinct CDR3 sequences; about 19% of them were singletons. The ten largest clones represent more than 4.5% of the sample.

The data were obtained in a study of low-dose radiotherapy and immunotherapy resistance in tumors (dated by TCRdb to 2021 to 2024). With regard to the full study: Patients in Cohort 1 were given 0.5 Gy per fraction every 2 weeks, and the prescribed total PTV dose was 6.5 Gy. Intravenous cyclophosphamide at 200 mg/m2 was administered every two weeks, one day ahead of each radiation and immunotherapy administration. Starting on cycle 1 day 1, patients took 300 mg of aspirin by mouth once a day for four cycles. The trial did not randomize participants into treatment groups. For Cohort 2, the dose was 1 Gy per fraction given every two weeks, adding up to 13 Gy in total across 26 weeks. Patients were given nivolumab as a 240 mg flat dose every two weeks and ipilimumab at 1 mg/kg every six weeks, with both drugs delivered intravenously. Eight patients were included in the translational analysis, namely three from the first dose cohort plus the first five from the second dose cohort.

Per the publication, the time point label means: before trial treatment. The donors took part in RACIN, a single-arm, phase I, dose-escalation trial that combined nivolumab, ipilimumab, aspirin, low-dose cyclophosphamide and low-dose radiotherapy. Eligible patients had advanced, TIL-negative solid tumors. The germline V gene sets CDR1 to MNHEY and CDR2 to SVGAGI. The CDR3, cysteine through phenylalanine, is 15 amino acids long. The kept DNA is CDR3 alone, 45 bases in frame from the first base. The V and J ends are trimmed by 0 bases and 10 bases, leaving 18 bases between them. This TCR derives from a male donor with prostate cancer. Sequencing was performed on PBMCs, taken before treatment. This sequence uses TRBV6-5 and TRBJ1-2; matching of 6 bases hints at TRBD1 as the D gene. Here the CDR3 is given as CASSYSSGTIGVYTF. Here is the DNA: TGTGCCAGCAGTTACTCGTCCGGGACAATCGGTGTCTACACCTTC.